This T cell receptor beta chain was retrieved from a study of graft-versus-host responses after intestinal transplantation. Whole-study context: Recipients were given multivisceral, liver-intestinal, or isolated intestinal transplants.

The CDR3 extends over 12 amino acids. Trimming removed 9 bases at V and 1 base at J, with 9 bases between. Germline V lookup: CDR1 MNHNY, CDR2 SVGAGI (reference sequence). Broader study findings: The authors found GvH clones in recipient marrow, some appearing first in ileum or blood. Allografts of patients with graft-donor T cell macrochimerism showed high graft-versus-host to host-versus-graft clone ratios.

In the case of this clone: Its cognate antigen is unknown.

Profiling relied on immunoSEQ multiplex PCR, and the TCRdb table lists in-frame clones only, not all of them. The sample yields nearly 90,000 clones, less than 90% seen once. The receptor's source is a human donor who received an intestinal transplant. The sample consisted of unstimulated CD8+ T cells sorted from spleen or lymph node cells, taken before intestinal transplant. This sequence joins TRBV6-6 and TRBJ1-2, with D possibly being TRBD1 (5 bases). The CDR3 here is CASLGGNYGYTF. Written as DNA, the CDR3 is TGTGCCAGTCTCGGGGGTAACTATGGCTACACCTTC.